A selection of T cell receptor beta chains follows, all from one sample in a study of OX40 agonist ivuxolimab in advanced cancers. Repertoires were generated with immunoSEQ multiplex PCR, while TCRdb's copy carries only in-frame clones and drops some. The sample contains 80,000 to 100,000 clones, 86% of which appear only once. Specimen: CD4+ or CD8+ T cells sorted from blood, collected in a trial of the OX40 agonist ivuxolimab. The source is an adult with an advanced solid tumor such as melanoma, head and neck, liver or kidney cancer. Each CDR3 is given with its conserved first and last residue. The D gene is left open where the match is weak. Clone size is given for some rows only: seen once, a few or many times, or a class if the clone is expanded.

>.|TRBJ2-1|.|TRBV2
TGTGCCAGCAGTGACCGAGGAAATGAGCAGTTCTTC
CASSDRGNEQFF
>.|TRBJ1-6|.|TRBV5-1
TGCGCCAGCAGCCACACAGGGCCTAGCTCCTATAATTCACCCCTCCACTTT
CASSHTGPSSYNSPLHF
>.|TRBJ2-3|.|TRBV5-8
TGTGCCAGCAGCTTGGCACAGGGCGCAGATACGCAGTATTTT
CASSLAQGADTQYF
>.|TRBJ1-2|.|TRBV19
TGTGCCAGTAGTACAGGGTTTAACTATGGCTACACCTTC
CASSTGFNYGYTF
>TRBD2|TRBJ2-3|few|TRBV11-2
TGTGCCAGCAGCTTAAGGGTGGGAGGGATAGATACGCAGTATTTT
CASSLRVGGIDTQYF
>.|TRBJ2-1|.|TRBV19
TGTGCCAGTAGTTCTGGGGACACCTCCAGCTCCTACAATGAGCAGTTCTTC
CASSSGDTSSSYNEQFF
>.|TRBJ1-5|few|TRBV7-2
TGTGCCAGCAATCAGGGGAGCGGCAATCAGCCCCAGCATTTT
CASNQGSGNQPQHF
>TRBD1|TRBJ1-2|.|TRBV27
TGTGCCAGCAGTTGGGACAGGGCCTATGGCTACACCTTC
CASSWDRAYGYTF
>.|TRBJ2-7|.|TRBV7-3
TGTGCCAGCAGCTTAACTGGGGGGTACTCCTACGAGCAGTACTTC
CASSLTGGYSYEQYF
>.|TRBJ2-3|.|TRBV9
TGTGCCAGCAGCGTAGTATGGGACGAGGGTACGCAGTATTTT
CASSVVWDEGTQYF
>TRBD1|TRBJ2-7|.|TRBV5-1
TGCGCCAGCAGCTTGGGGTTATCCCCGGGACAGGGGAACGAGCAGTACTTC
CASSLGLSPGQGNEQYF
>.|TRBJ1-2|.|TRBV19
TGTGCCAGTAGTATAGGAACAGCTAACTATGGCTACACCTTC
CASSIGTANYGYTF
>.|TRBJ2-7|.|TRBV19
TGTGCCAGTAGTAGCCTTGGGACGAACTACGAGCAGTACTTC
CASSSLGTNYEQYF
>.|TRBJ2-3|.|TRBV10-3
TGTGCCATCAGTCTAAGGCTCACAGATACGCAGTATTTT
CAISLRLTDTQYF
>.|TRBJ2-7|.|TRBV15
TGTGCCACCAGCAGAGATTACGGGGACAACTACGAGCAGTACTTC
CATSRDYGDNYEQYF
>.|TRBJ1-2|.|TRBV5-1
TGCGCCAGCAGCTTGGGGGACTCCGCGGCTGGCTACACCTTC
CASSLGDSAAGYTF
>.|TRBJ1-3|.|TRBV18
TGTGCCAGCTCACAATCTGACAGTGGCTCTGGAAACACCATATATTTT
CASSQSDSGSGNTIYF
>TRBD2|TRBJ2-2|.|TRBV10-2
TGCGCCAGCACGGGACTACCGAACACCGGGGAGCTGTTTTTT
CASTGLPNTGELFF
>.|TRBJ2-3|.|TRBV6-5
TGTGCCAGCAGACGCGGGGCAGATACGCAGTATTTT
CASRRGADTQYF
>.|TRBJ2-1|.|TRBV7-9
TGTGCCAGTCAAGGGGGGGTTTACAATGAGCAGTTCTTC
CASQGGVYNEQFF
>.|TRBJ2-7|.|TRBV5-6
TGTGCCAGCAGCTCCGCTAGCAGCTACGAGCAGTACTTC
CASSSASSYEQYF
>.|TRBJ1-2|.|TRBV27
TGTGCCAGCAGTTTTGCGGCTCCCAACTATGGCTACACCTTC
CASSFAAPNYGYTF
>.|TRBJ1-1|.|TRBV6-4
TGTGCCAGCAGTGAGGAAGTGACTAGCACTGAAGCTTTCTTT
CASSEEVTSTEAFF
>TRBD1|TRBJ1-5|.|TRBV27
TGTGCCAGCAGTTTACCAGGGGGCGGTCAGCCCCAGCATTTT
CASSLPGGGQPQHF
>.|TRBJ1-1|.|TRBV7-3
TGTGCCAGCACCGCTGCGCAGCCGAACACTGAAGCTTTCTTT
CASTAAQPNTEAFF
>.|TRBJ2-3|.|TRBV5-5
TGTGCCAGCAGCCTACAGGATACAACAGATACGCAGTATTTT
CASSLQDTTDTQYF
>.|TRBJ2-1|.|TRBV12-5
TGTGCTAGTGGTTTGATCGGGGGCTCCTACAATGAGCAGTTCTTC
CASGLIGGSYNEQFF
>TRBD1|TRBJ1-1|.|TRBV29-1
TGCAGCGGTAGGGGACAGGGAGGACCCTCGAACACTGAAGCTTTCTTT
CSGRGQGGPSNTEAFF
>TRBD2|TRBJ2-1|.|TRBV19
TGTGCCAGTAGTATTAGCGGGACCTACAATGAGCAGTTCTTC
CASSISGTYNEQFF
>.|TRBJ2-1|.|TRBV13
TGTGCCAGCAGCTTAGCTTATGAGCAGTTCTTC
CASSLAYEQFF
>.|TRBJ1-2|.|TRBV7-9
TGTGCCAGCAGCTTAGCTCCCGAGAACTATGGCTACACCTTC
CASSLAPENYGYTF
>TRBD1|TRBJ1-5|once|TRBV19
TGTGCCAGTAGTCGCCCCCGGGACAGGGTTAATCAGCCCCAGCATTTT
CASSRPRDRVNQPQHF
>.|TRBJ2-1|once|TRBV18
TGTGCCAGCTCACCAAGGGGATACTCCTACAATGAGCAGTTCTTC
CASSPRGYSYNEQFF
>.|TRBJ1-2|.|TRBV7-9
TGTGCCAGCAGCTCTCAGGGGTATGGCTACACCTTC
CASSSQGYGYTF
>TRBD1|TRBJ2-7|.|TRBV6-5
TGTGCCAGCAGTCGCCCGGGACAGGGTTCCTACGAGCAGTACTTC
CASSRPGQGSYEQYF
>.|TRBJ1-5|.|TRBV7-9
TGTGCCAGCAGCTTGGCGGGGGTAAATCAGCCCCAGCATTTT
CASSLAGVNQPQHF
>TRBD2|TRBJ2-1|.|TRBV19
TGTGCCAGTAGTATAAGTAGCGGGGGCCCCAATGAGCAGTTCTTC
CASSISSGGPNEQFF
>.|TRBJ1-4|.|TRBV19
TGTGCCAGTAGTATGTCCGGGAATGAAAAACTGTTTTTT
CASSMSGNEKLFF
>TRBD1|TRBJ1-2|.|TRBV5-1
TGCGCCAGCAGCCCCGACAGGGTCTATGGCTACACCTTC
CASSPDRVYGYTF
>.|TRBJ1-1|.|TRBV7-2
TGTGCCAGCAGCTCCCAGCAGAACACTGAAGCTTTCTTT
CASSSQQNTEAFF
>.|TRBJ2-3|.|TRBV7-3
TGTGCCAGCAGCTTACAGGGCTCCACAGATACGCAGTATTTT
CASSLQGSTDTQYF
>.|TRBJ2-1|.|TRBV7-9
TGTGCCAGCAGCTTAGCCAATGAGCAGTTCTTC
CASSLANEQFF
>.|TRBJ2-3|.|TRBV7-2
TGTGCCAGCAGCTCTTATGGGGTGGATACGCAGTATTTT
CASSSYGVDTQYF
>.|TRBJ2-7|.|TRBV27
TGTGCCAGCAGGGACGGGCCCTACGAGCAGTACTTC
CASRDGPYEQYF
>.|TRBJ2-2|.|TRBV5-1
TGCGCCAGCAGCTCGGACGGGAACACCGGGGAGCTGTTTTTT
CASSSDGNTGELFF
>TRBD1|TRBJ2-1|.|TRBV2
TGTGCCAGCAGTGCGGGACAGGGGGGCAATGAGCAGTTCTTC
CASSAGQGGNEQFF
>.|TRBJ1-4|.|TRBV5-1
TGCGCCAGCAGCTCTGGACGGCTTAATGAAAAACTGTTTTTT
CASSSGRLNEKLFF
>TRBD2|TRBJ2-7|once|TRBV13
TGTGCCAGCAGCTTAAGGGCTAGCGGGAAATACGGCCTCGTGCAGTACTTC
CASSLRASGKYGLVQYF
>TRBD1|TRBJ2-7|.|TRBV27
TGTGCCAGCAGTTATGGGACAGCCTACGAGCAGTACTTC
CASSYGTAYEQYF
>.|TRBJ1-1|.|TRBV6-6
TGTGCCAGCAGTTTCATGAACACTGAAGCTTTCTTT
CASSFMNTEAFF
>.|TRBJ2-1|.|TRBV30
TGTGCCTGGAGTGTAATGGATGAGCAGTTCTTC
CAWSVMDEQFF
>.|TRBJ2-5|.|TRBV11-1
TGTGCCAGCAGCCCTCAAACCCAGGGGACCCAGTACTTC
CASSPQTQGTQYF